Below, one TCR beta chain is given with its context. Its matching antigen is unknown. Clones were read by immunoSEQ multiplex PCR, and TCRdb kept only the in-frame ones, dropping some. The table shows fewer than 200,000 clones, with roughly 92% occurring only once. This entry comes from a study of T cell responses to AZD1222 COVID-19 vaccine. Study results and limitations: Spike-specific TCR breadth rose after two AZD1222 doses, and depth rose as well. Spike was spanned by vaccine-associated CD4 TCRs, which were dominant at 160-218 and 743-854. Unmutated regions of variants are reportedly targeted by nearly half of spike-specific TCRs.

The clonotype comes from an adult in good health. Sequences were derived from peripheral blood, sampled on day 0 of AZD1222 vaccination.

The CDR3 reads CASNPSGSWDSPLHF. In DNA, the CDR3 is TGTGCCAGCAATCCCTCCGGGTCCTGGGATTCACCCCTCCACTTT. This chain joins TRBV28 and TRBJ1-6; unclear D gene. The CDR3 is 15 amino acids. Trimming removed 7 bases from V and 8 bases from J, with 18 bases in between. Germline CDR1 MDHEN, CDR2 SYDVKM.